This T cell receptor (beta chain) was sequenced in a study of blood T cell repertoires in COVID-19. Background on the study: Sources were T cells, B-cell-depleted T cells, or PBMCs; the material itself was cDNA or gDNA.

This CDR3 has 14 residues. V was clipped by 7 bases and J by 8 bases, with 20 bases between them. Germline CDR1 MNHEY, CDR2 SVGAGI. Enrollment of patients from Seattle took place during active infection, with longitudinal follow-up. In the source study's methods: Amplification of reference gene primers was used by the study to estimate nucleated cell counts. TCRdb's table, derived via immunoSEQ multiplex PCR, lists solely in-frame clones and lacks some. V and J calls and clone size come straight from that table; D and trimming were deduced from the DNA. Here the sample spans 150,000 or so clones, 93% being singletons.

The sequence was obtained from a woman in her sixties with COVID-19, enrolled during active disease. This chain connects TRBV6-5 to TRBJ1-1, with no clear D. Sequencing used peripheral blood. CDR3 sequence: CASKFRDITPEAFF. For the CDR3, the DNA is TGTGCCAGCAAATTCCGAGACATCACCCCCGAAGCTTTCTTT.